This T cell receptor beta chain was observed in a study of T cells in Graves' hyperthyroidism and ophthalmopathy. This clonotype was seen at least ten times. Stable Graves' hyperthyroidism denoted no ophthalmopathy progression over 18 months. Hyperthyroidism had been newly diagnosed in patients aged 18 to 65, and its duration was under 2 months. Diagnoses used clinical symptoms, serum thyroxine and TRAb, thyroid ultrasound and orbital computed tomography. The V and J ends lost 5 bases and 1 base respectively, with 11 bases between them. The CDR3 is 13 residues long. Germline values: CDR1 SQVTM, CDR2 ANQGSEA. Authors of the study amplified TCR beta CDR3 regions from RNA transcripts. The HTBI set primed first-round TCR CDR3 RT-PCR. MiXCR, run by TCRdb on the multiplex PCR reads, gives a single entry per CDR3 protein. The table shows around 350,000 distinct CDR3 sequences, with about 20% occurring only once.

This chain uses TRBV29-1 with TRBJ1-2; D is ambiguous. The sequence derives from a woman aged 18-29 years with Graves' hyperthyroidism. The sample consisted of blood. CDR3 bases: TGCAGCGTTCGAGGGATGTTTAACTATGGCTACACCTTC. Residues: CSVRGMFNYGYTF.